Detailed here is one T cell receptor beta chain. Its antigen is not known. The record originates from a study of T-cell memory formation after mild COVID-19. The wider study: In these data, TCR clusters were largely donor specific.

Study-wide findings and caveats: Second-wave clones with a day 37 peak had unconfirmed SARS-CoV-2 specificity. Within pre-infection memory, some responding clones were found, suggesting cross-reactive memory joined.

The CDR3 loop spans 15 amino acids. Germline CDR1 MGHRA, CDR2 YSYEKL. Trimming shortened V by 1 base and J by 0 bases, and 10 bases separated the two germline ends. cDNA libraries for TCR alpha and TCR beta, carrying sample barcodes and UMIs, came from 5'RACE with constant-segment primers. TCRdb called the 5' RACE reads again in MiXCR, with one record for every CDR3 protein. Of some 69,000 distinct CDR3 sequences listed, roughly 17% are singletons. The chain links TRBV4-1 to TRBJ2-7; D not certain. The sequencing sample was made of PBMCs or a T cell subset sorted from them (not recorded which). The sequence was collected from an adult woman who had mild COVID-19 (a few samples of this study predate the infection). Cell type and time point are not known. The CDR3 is CASSQGLAASYEQYF. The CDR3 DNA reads TGCGCCAGCAGCCAAGGTCTGGCGGCCTCCTACGAGCAGTACTTC.